This passage covers 9 T cell receptor beta chains from one sample sequenced in a study of glioma-infiltrating T cells after dendritic cell vaccination. Using immunoSEQ multiplex PCR, the repertoire was profiled, and TCRdb retains in-frame clones only, with some absent. Of over 80,000 clones detected, approximately 90% appear once; the ten largest clones hold approximately 2.9%. The input for sequencing was blood, taken before dendritic cell vaccination. The receptors come from a human donor with glioblastoma.

This rearrangement joins TRBV4-2 to TRBJ2-5; 9 positions match TRBD2. The germline V gene encodes CDR1 LGHNA and CDR2 YNFKEQ. V shed 0 bases and J 1 base; nucleotides not matched to a gene: 0. The CDR3 extends over 15 amino acids. The chain's CDR3 is CASSQERGGQETQYF. The CDR3 region has the DNA TGTGCCAGCAGCCAAGAGCGGGGGGGCCAAGAGACCCAGTACTTC.

The sample holds one count of this clone. J is TRBJ1-5 and V is TRBV5-4; D uncertain. The germline gives CDR1 SGHNT, CDR2 YYREEE (reference sequence). The CDR3 loop spans 13 amino acids. V was cut by 0 bases and J by 3 bases, with 4 bases left in between. CDR3 region: CASSLGDNQPQHF. Written as DNA, the CDR3 is TGTGCCAGCAGCTTGGGAGACAATCAGCCCCAGCATTTT.

The chain recombines TRBV28 with TRBJ2-1; D remains unclear. CDR3 length equals 11 residues. V was clipped by 1 base and J by 8 bases, with 3 bases between them. Germline lookup yields CDR1 MDHEN and CDR2 SYDVKM. CDR3 sequence reads: CASSLSYEQFF. The CDR3 DNA follows: TGTGCCAGCAGTTTATCGTATGAGCAGTTCTTC.

The chain combines TRBV28 with TRBJ1-5; 8 bases line up with TRBD1. Germline lookup yields CDR1 MDHEN and CDR2 SYDVKM. V was pared by 5 bases and J by 1 base, with 16 bases of the junction left unmatched. The CDR3 runs to 19 residues. CDR3 bases: TGTGCCAGCAGTACCGACTCGGGACAGGATCTCCAGAGCAATCAGCCCCAGCATTTT. Translated, it gives CASSTDSGQDLQSNQPQHF. The full variable domain, completed using reference TRBV28 and TRBJ1-5, is DVKVTQSSRYLVKRTGEKVFLECVQDMDHENMFWYRQDPGLGLRLIYFSYDVKMKEKGDIPEGYSVSREKKERFSLILESASTNQTSMYLCASSTDSGQDLQSNQPQHFGDGTRLSIL.

The chain has TRBV11-2 and TRBJ2-1, with 10 bases that match TRBD2. The CDR3 has 17 residues. V dropped 0 bases and J dropped 6; count of bases not matched to a gene: 8. CDR1 is SGHAT and CDR2 is FQNNGV in the germline V gene. This CDR3 reads CASSLDHKREGRNEQFF. CDR3 in DNA: TGTGCCAGCAGCTTAGATCATAAGCGGGAGGGCCGCAATGAGCAGTTCTTC.

In its sample, this clone ranks as medium-sized. The V gene is TRBV10-3, the J gene TRBJ2-3; the match to TRBD1 covers 10 bases. This CDR3 is 15 amino acids long. Losses at the gene ends were 6 bases for V and 2 bases for J; bases not matched to a gene: 5. The germline CDR1 and CDR2 sequences are ENHRY and SYGVKD. The CDR3 loop reads CAIRHGTGDTDTQYF. CDR3 bases: TGTGCCATCAGGCACGGGACAGGGGACACAGATACGCAGTATTTT.

The V call is TRBV7-9, the J call TRBJ1-2, with D possibly TRBD1 on 5 matching bases. Trimming cost V 5 bases and J 3 bases, with 10 bases left between them. CDR3 length: 13 residues. The germline V gene encodes CDR1 SEHNR and CDR2 FQNEAQ (reference sequence). The CDR3, as DNA: TGTGCCAGCAGCCCAGAGACAGACTATGGCTACACCTTC. It yields the protein CASSPETDYGYTF.

This rearrangement joins TRBV19 to TRBJ2-5; 7 nucleotides agree with TRBD1. The germline CDR1 and CDR2 sequences are LNHDA and SQIVND (reference sequence). The CDR3 spans 13 residues. V dropped 9 bases and J dropped 5; count of bases not matched to a gene: 9. CDR3 amino acids: CASSTGSKETQYF. CDR3 bases: TGTGCCAGCTCGACAGGGAGTAAGGAGACCCAGTACTTC.

The rearrangement uses TRBV18 and TRBJ2-7; possibly TRBD1 for D (5 bases). This CDR3 region has 13 residues. Germline V gene sequence: CDR1 KGHSH, CDR2 LQKENI. Trimming left V 3 bases short and J 6 bases short, with 12 bases between. CDR3: CASSPKADSEQYF. CDR3 sequence (DNA): TGTGCCAGCTCACCTAAGGCAGACAGCGAGCAGTACTTC.